The source of this TCR beta chain is a study of identical twins. Study-level findings and limits: Memory repertoires lacked the insertion deficit that abundant cord blood beta clonotypes showed.

In this sample, this clonotype turned up a few times. The antigen remains undetermined. TCRdb processed the 5' RACE reads anew with MiXCR; each CDR3 protein has one entry. The sample records nearly 200,000 distinct CDR3 sequences, about 16% being singletons. This sample also appeared in a second study, on T cells expressing NK-cell markers.

Sequencing was done on a sample of CD8+ T cells sorted from blood. The clonotype originates from a woman in her late teens or twenties in good health.

Here the CDR3 DNA reads TGTGCCAGCAGCTCCCGGGACAAACCCTACGAGCAGTACTTC. Protein product: CASSSRDKPYEQYF. The chain carries TRBV7-9 and TRBJ2-7; TRBD1 is a possible D gene (6 bases). The CDR3 is 14 residues long. V was trimmed by 4 bases and J by 2 bases, leaving 12 bases between them. The V gene's germline CDR1 is SEHNR and CDR2 FQNEAQ (reference sequence).